This is a list of T cell receptor beta chains from one sample in a study of blood T cells in healthy people across ages. TCRdb processed the 5' RACE reads anew with MiXCR; each CDR3 protein has one entry. Altogether about 1.1 million distinct CDR3 sequences are present, around two fifths being singletons, with the ten largest covering around 13%. Material for sequencing was blood. Source of these receptors: a man in his late teens or twenties in good health. Each CDR3 is given with its conserved first and last residue. D genes are given only for firm matches. Clone size is given for some rows only: seen once, a few or many times, or a class if the clone is expanded.

d_call: -
clone_size: few
cdr3_length: 13
v_call: TRBV6-6
j_call: TRBJ1-4
cdr3_nt: TGTGCCAGCAGTCAGAGTACGTGGGAAAAACTGTTTTTT
cdr3_aa: CASSQSTWEKLFF

d_call: TRBD2
clone_size: few
cdr3_length: 16
v_call: TRBV9
j_call: TRBJ2-3
cdr3_nt: TGTGCCAGCAGCGTAACTAGCGGGGAAAGCACAGATACGCAGTATTTT
cdr3_aa: CASSVTSGESTDTQYF

d_call: -
clone_size: -
cdr3_length: 8
v_call: TRBV20-1
j_call: TRBJ1-2
cdr3_nt: TGCAGTGCGGAAGGCTACACCTTC
cdr3_aa: CSAEGYTF

d_call: TRBD2
clone_size: few
cdr3_length: 17
v_call: TRBV14
j_call: TRBJ2-3
cdr3_nt: TGTGCCAGCAGCCAACTACTAGCGCAAGCTAGCACAGATACGCAGTATTTT
cdr3_aa: CASSQLLAQASTDTQYF

d_call: -
clone_size: -
cdr3_length: 14
v_call: TRBV21-1
j_call: TRBJ1-5
cdr3_nt: TGTGCCAGCAGCAAAATAAGGGGCAATCAGCCCCAGCATTTT
cdr3_aa: CASSKIRGNQPQHF

d_call: TRBD2
clone_size: -
cdr3_length: 20
v_call: TRBV6-4
j_call: TRBJ2-1
cdr3_nt: TGTGCCAGCAGTGAGGTCGGGGGACTAGCAAATACTCCCTCCTACAATGAGCAGTTCTTC
cdr3_aa: CASSEVGGLANTPSYNEQFF

d_call: -
clone_size: many
cdr3_length: 13
v_call: TRBV6-2/TRBV6-3
j_call: TRBJ1-1
cdr3_nt: TGTGCCAGCAGTTACCGGGGGAACACTGAAGCTTTCTTT
cdr3_aa: CASSYRGNTEAFF

d_call: TRBD2
clone_size: -
cdr3_length: 14
v_call: TRBV12-3/TRBV12-4
j_call: TRBJ2-5
cdr3_nt: TGTGCCAGCAGTTTCGCGGGGGGTGAAGAGACCCAGTACTTC
cdr3_aa: CASSFAGGEETQYF

d_call: -
clone_size: few
cdr3_length: 14
v_call: TRBV27
j_call: TRBJ2-2
cdr3_nt: TGTGCCAGCAGTGGGCAGAGCCACACCGGGGAGCTGTTTTTT
cdr3_aa: CASSGQSHTGELFF

d_call: -
clone_size: -
cdr3_length: 13
v_call: TRBV27
j_call: TRBJ1-2
cdr3_nt: TGTGCCAGCAGTGTAAGACAGAACTATGGCTACACCTTC
cdr3_aa: CASSVRQNYGYTF

d_call: -
clone_size: -
cdr3_length: 13
v_call: TRBV6-6
j_call: TRBJ2-1
cdr3_nt: TGTGCCAGCAGTCAATTCCTCCCGGCTGAGCAGTTCTTC
cdr3_aa: CASSQFLPAEQFF

d_call: TRBD2
clone_size: -
cdr3_length: 18
v_call: TRBV3-1
j_call: TRBJ2-7
cdr3_nt: TGTGCCAGCAGCCAAGTAGGGACTAGCGGGGGGGCCTACAATGAGCAGTACTTC
cdr3_aa: CASSQVGTSGGAYNEQYF

d_call: TRBD1
clone_size: -
cdr3_length: 13
v_call: TRBV20-1
j_call: TRBJ2-5
cdr3_nt: TGCAGTGCTCCTACAGGGGGGCAAGAGACCCAGTACTTC
cdr3_aa: CSAPTGGQETQYF

d_call: -
clone_size: -
cdr3_length: 16
v_call: TRBV6-2/TRBV6-3
j_call: TRBJ2-3
cdr3_nt: TGTGCCAGCAGTATTCTGGGGGGGCGACACACAGATACGCAGTATTTT
cdr3_aa: CASSILGGRHTDTQYF

d_call: -
clone_size: -
cdr3_length: 12
v_call: TRBV12-3/TRBV12-4
j_call: TRBJ2-1
cdr3_nt: TGTGCCAGCAGGGAGGGGTACAATGAGCAGTTCTTC
cdr3_aa: CASREGYNEQFF

d_call: -
clone_size: many
cdr3_length: 16
v_call: TRBV9
j_call: TRBJ2-3
cdr3_nt: TGTGCCAGCAGCGCCTACGACAGGAAGGGGGTAGATACGCAGTATTTT
cdr3_aa: CASSAYDRKGVDTQYF

d_call: TRBD1
clone_size: -
cdr3_length: 18
v_call: TRBV25-1
j_call: TRBJ1-5
cdr3_nt: TGTGCCAGCGGTCTCCGGGACAGGGGGGTTGTTGGCAATCAGCCCCAGCATTTT
cdr3_aa: CASGLRDRGVVGNQPQHF

d_call: -
clone_size: few
cdr3_length: 13
v_call: TRBV7-3
j_call: TRBJ1-4
cdr3_nt: TGTGCCAGCAGCTTAAGTACGGGGGAAAAACTGTTTTTT
cdr3_aa: CASSLSTGEKLFF

d_call: -
clone_size: many
cdr3_length: 16
v_call: TRBV5-1
j_call: TRBJ1-1
cdr3_nt: TGCGCCAGCAGCTTGAGGACCTCTTTTAGGAACACTGAAGCTTTCTTT
cdr3_aa: CASSLRTSFRNTEAFF

d_call: -
clone_size: -
cdr3_length: 16
v_call: TRBV4-1
j_call: TRBJ2-3
cdr3_nt: TGCGCCAGCAGCCAAGAAGACAGCGCCAGCACAGATACGCAGTATTTT
cdr3_aa: CASSQEDSASTDTQYF

d_call: TRBD1
clone_size: -
cdr3_length: 14
v_call: TRBV2
j_call: TRBJ1-2
cdr3_nt: TGTGCCAGCAGCCTCGGACAGGCCCCTTATGGCTACACCTTC
cdr3_aa: CASSLGQAPYGYTF

d_call: TRBD1
clone_size: few
cdr3_length: 16
v_call: TRBV27
j_call: TRBJ1-4
cdr3_nt: TGTGCCAGCAGCCGTAGTGCGGGACAGCTTTTAGAAAAACTGTTTTTT
cdr3_aa: CASSRSAGQLLEKLFF

d_call: -
clone_size: -
cdr3_length: 15
v_call: TRBV29-1
j_call: TRBJ2-2
cdr3_nt: TGCAGCGTTGAACCCCGGGACGGTAACACCGGGGAGCTGTTTTTT
cdr3_aa: CSVEPRDGNTGELFF

d_call: -
clone_size: -
cdr3_length: 15
v_call: TRBV9
j_call: TRBJ1-1
cdr3_nt: TGTGCCAGCAGCGTAGTCGGCGCGGAGAACACTGAAGCTTTCTTT
cdr3_aa: CASSVVGAENTEAFF

d_call: TRBD2
clone_size: once
cdr3_length: 18
v_call: TRBV10-3
j_call: TRBJ2-2
cdr3_nt: TGTGCCATCAGTGAGTCAGGGCTAGCGGCAACGAACACCGGGGAGCTGTTTTTT
cdr3_aa: CAISESGLAATNTGELFF

d_call: -
clone_size: few
cdr3_length: 12
v_call: TRBV20-1
j_call: TRBJ1-1
cdr3_nt: TGCAGTGCTATGATGGGATACACTGAAGCTTTCTTT
cdr3_aa: CSAMMGYTEAFF

d_call: TRBD2
clone_size: few
cdr3_length: 17
v_call: TRBV4-3
j_call: TRBJ2-5
cdr3_nt: TGCGCCAGCAGCCAAGAACATCTAGCGGGTCCCCAAGAGACCCAGTACTTC
cdr3_aa: CASSQEHLAGPQETQYF

d_call: -
clone_size: few
cdr3_length: 14
v_call: TRBV3-1
j_call: TRBJ2-2
cdr3_nt: TGTGCCAGCAGCCAAGACCAGGGAACCAGGGAGCTGTTTTTT
cdr3_aa: CASSQDQGTRELFF

d_call: -
clone_size: -
cdr3_length: 13
v_call: TRBV27
j_call: TRBJ2-5
cdr3_nt: TGTGCCAGCAGGGGACCTGCCAAAGAGACCCAGTACTTC
cdr3_aa: CASRGPAKETQYF

d_call: -
clone_size: once
cdr3_length: 14
v_call: TRBV6-2/TRBV6-3
j_call: TRBJ1-2
cdr3_nt: TGTGCCAGCAGGCGTAATCCTACCGAGGATCGCTACACCTTC
cdr3_aa: CASRRNPTEDRYTF

d_call: -
clone_size: -
cdr3_length: 16
v_call: TRBV15
j_call: TRBJ2-3
cdr3_nt: TGCGCCACCAGCAGAGATCCGGACATACTCACAGATACGCAGTATTTT
cdr3_aa: CATSRDPDILTDTQYF

d_call: TRBD1
clone_size: -
cdr3_length: 16
v_call: TRBV4-3
j_call: TRBJ1-4
cdr3_nt: TGCGCCAGCAGCCAAGAAATATCCAGGGGGAATGAAAAACTGTTTTTT
cdr3_aa: CASSQEISRGNEKLFF

d_call: -
clone_size: -
cdr3_length: 15
v_call: TRBV12-3/TRBV12-4
j_call: TRBJ2-4
cdr3_nt: TGTGCCAGCAGTTTGAGACATGTCGGCAAAAACATTCAGTACTTC
cdr3_aa: CASSLRHVGKNIQYF

d_call: -
clone_size: few
cdr3_length: 13
v_call: TRBV12-3/TRBV12-4
j_call: TRBJ1-4
cdr3_nt: TGTGCCAGCTGCCGGACAATAGGTGAAAAACTGTTTTTT
cdr3_aa: CASCRTIGEKLFF

d_call: TRBD1
clone_size: few
cdr3_length: 15
v_call: TRBV12-3/TRBV12-4
j_call: TRBJ1-5
cdr3_nt: TGTGCCAGCAGTCACGGGACAGTTAGCAATCAGCCCCAGCATTTT
cdr3_aa: CASSHGTVSNQPQHF

d_call: -
clone_size: few
cdr3_length: 14
v_call: TRBV20-1
j_call: TRBJ1-1
cdr3_nt: TGCAGTGCTACGTCGTGGGGATCGATAACTGAAGCTTTCTTT
cdr3_aa: CSATSWGSITEAFF

d_call: -
clone_size: -
cdr3_length: 14
v_call: TRBV7-3
j_call: TRBJ2-5
cdr3_nt: TGTGCCAGCAGCTTAGGAGGGGAAGACGAGACCCAGTACTTC
cdr3_aa: CASSLGGEDETQYF

d_call: TRBD2
clone_size: -
cdr3_length: 16
v_call: TRBV4-1
j_call: TRBJ2-2
cdr3_nt: TGCGCCAGCAGCCACAAAGCGGGGGTTAACACCGGGGAGCTGTTTTTT
cdr3_aa: CASSHKAGVNTGELFF

d_call: -
clone_size: -
cdr3_length: 13
v_call: TRBV12-3/TRBV12-4
j_call: TRBJ2-2
cdr3_nt: TGTGCCAGCAGTGTAGGAGGGGTCGGGGAGCTGTTTTTT
cdr3_aa: CASSVGGVGELFF

d_call: -
clone_size: -
cdr3_length: 14
v_call: TRBV3-1
j_call: TRBJ1-5
cdr3_nt: TGTGCCAGCAGCCAAAAGACAAGGTCTCAGCCCCAGCATTTT
cdr3_aa: CASSQKTRSQPQHF

d_call: -
clone_size: -
cdr3_length: 11
v_call: TRBV20-1
j_call: TRBJ1-1
cdr3_nt: TGCAGTGCTCCGGCCGGGGAAGAAGCTTTCTTT
cdr3_aa: CSAPAGEEAFF

d_call: -
clone_size: -
cdr3_length: 15
v_call: TRBV7-2
j_call: TRBJ1-5
cdr3_nt: TGTGCCAGCAGCCCGCGGTCGAATAGCAATCAGCCCCAGCATTTT
cdr3_aa: CASSPRSNSNQPQHF

d_call: -
clone_size: -
cdr3_length: 12
v_call: TRBV20-1
j_call: TRBJ2-1
cdr3_nt: TGCAGTGCTAGAGAGATGTGGAATGAGCAGTTCTTC
cdr3_aa: CSAREMWNEQFF

d_call: -
clone_size: -
cdr3_length: 15
v_call: TRBV20-1
j_call: TRBJ1-4
cdr3_nt: TGCAGTGCTAGGGGCCTCAGGGAGGGTAATGAAAAACTGTTTTTT
cdr3_aa: CSARGLREGNEKLFF

d_call: TRBD2
clone_size: -
cdr3_length: 20
v_call: TRBV20-1
j_call: TRBJ2-1
cdr3_nt: TGCAATGCCCAGGGGGCTAGCGGGGGGCCAACTACTAGCTCCTACAATGAGCAGTTCTTC
cdr3_aa: CNAQGASGGPTTSSYNEQFF

d_call: -
clone_size: few
cdr3_length: 14
v_call: TRBV7-2
j_call: TRBJ2-5
cdr3_nt: TGTGCCAGCAGTTCCTCCGGGACGCAAGAGACCCAGTACTTC
cdr3_aa: CASSSSGTQETQYF

d_call: -
clone_size: -
cdr3_length: 15
v_call: TRBV7-2
j_call: TRBJ2-5
cdr3_nt: TGTGCCAGCACCGAGGGGGGATCCTTTCTAGAGACCCAGTACTTC
cdr3_aa: CASTEGGSFLETQYF

d_call: -
clone_size: -
cdr3_length: 15
v_call: TRBV11-2
j_call: TRBJ1-5
cdr3_nt: TGTGCCAGCAGCTTAGGAGGGATGGTAGATCAGCCCCAGCATTTT
cdr3_aa: CASSLGGMVDQPQHF

d_call: TRBD1
clone_size: -
cdr3_length: 15
v_call: TRBV5-1
j_call: TRBJ2-2
cdr3_nt: TGCGCCAGCAGCTCGACAGGGGGGGACACCGGGGAGCTGTTTTTT
cdr3_aa: CASSSTGGDTGELFF

d_call: TRBD2
clone_size: few
cdr3_length: 14
v_call: TRBV3-1
j_call: TRBJ2-3
cdr3_nt: TGTGCCAGCAGCCAAGATCCGATACTAGCGGGGCAGTATTTT
cdr3_aa: CASSQDPILAGQYF

d_call: -
clone_size: once
cdr3_length: 14
v_call: TRBV6-5
j_call: TRBJ2-7
cdr3_nt: TGTGCCAGCAGTCATACGAGGAGCTCCTACGAGCAGTACTTC
cdr3_aa: CASSHTRSSYEQYF

d_call: -
clone_size: -
cdr3_length: 12
v_call: TRBV12-3/TRBV12-4
j_call: TRBJ2-1
cdr3_nt: TGTGCCAGCAGTTTATGGCTAGAAGAGCAGTTCTTC
cdr3_aa: CASSLWLEEQFF

d_call: TRBD1
clone_size: few
cdr3_length: 15
v_call: TRBV9
j_call: TRBJ2-1
cdr3_nt: TGTGCCAGCAGCGTAGGCCAGGGGGTTTACAATGAGCAGTTCTTC
cdr3_aa: CASSVGQGVYNEQFF

d_call: TRBD1
clone_size: -
cdr3_length: 14
v_call: TRBV12-3/TRBV12-4
j_call: TRBJ1-2
cdr3_nt: TGTGCCAGCAGTTCCCTTTTAGGACAGGGCGGCTACACCTTC
cdr3_aa: CASSSLLGQGGYTF